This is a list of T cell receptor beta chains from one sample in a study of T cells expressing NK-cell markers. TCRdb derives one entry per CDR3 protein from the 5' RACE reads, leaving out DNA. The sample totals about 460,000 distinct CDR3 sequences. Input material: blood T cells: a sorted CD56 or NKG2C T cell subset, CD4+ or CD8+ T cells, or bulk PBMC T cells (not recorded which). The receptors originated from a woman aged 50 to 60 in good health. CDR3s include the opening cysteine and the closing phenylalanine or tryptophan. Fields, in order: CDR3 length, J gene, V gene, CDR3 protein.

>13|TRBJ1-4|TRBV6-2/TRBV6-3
CASSYVLNEKLFF
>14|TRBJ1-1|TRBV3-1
CASSQGTGFSEAFF
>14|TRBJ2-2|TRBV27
CATTGHPLSGELFF
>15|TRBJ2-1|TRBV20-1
CSVNSGRWGYNEQFF
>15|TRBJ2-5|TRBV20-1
CSASKREGPPETQYF
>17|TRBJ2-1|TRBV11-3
CASSLVLAGVFFDEQFF
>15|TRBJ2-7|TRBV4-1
CASSPGLALSYEQYF
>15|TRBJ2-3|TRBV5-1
CASSRQEDSADTQYF
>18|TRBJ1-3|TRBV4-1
CASSPNKGAGISGNTIYF
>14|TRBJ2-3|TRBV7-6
CASRVQGGSDTQYF
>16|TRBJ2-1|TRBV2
CALQCMGRETLDEQFF
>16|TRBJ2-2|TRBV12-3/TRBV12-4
CASSVDRALLAGELFF
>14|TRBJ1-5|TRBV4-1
CASSQVRGGQPQHF
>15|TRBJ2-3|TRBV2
CASRGTSGGAGTQYF
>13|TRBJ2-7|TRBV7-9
CASSSGEARGQYF